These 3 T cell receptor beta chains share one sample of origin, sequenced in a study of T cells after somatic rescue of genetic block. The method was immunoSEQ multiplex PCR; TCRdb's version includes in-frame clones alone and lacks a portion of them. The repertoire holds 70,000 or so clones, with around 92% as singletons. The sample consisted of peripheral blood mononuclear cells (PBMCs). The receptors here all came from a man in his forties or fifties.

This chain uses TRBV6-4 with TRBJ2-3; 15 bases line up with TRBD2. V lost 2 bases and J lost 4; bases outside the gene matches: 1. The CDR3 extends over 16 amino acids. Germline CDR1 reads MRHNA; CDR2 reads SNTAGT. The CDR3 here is CASSDGLAGGPDTQYF. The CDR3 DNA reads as TGTGCCAGCAGTGACGGACTAGCGGGGGGGCCAGATACGCAGTATTTT.

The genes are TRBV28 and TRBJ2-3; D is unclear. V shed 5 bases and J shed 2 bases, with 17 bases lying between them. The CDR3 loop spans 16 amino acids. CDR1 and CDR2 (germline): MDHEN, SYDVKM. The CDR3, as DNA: TGTGCCAGCAGTCCTTTTTTCAGAGCCACCACAGATACGCAGTATTTT. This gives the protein CASSPFFRATTDTQYF.

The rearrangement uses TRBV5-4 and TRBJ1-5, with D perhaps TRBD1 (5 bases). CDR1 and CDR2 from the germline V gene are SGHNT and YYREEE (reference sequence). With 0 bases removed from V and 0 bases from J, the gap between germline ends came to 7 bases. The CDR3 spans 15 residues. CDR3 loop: CASSLGGNSNQPQHF. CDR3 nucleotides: TGTGCCAGCAGCTTGGGGGGGAATAGCAATCAGCCCCAGCATTTT.